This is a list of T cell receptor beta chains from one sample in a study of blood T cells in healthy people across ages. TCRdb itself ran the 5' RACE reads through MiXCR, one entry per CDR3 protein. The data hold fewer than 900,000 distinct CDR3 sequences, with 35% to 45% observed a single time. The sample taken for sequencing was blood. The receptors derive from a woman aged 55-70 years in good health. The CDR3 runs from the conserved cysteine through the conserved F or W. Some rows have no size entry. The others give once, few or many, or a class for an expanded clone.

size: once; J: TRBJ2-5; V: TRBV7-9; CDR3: CASSLDRVSETQYF
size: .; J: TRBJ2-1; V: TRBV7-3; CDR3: CASSLGTSPNEQFF
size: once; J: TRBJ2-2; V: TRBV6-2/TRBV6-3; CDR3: CASRSGGVRTGELFF
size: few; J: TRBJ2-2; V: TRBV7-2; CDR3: CASSLGVIGELFF
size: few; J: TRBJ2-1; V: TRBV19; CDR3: CASSTTSGSAYNEQFF
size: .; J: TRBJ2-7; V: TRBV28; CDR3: CASTTGRGYEQYF
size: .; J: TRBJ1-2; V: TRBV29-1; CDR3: CSVSLTGKGYGYTF
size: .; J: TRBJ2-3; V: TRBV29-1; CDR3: CSVGLTGTSTDTQYF
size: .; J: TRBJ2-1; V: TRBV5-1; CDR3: CASSLTLAGAIQFF
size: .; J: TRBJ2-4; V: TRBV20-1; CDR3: CSATKLAGGLGGIQYF
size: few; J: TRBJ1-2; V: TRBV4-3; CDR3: CASSQDLQANGYTF
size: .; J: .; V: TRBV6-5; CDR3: CAGSYSGVAAYEQYF
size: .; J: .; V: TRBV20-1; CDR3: CSAAPGQFYEQYF
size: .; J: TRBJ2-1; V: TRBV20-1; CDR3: CSARDFGGKRGNEQFF
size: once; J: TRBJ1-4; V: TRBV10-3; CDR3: CAISDGTGDEKLFF
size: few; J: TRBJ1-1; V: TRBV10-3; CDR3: CAISESGQGANTEAFF
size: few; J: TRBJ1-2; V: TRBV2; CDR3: CASREVDYGYTF
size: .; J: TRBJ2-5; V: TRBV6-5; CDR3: CASSGRREETQYF
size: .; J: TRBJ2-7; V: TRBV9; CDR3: CASSVFLGNEQYF
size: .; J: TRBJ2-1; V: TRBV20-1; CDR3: CSARDRLAGPDNEQFF
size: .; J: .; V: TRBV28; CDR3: CASRPPGQGVRGTQYF
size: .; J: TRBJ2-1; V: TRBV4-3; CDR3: CASSQQPGLAENEQFF
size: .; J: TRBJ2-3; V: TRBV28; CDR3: CASSLRRGVETDTQYF
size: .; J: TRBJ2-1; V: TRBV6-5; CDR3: CASSYSIARDRDYNEQFF
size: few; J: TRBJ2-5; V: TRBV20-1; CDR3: CSARIETGSSGTQYF
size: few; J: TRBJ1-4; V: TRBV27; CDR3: CASRTGGAHPNEKLFF
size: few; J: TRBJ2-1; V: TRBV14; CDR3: CASSRLAGDNEQFF
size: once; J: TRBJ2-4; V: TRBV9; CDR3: CASSRNRQGAKNIQYF
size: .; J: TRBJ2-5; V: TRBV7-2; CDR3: CASSLNSIQETQYF
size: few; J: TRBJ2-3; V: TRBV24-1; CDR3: CATSDPHREVTDTQYF
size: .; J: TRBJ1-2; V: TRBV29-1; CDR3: CSVEVGQGYGYTF
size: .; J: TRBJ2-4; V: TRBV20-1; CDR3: CSARTSGDTLYF
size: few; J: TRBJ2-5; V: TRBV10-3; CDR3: CAISEPSWGPAETQYF
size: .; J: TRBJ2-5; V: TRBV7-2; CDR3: CASSRRSGGAETQYF
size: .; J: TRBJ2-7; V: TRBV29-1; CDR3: CSIRDGPYEQYF
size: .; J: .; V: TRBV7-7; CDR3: CASSVLGGGARETQYF
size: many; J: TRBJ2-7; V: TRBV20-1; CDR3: CSARWDEQYF
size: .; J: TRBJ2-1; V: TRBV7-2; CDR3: CASSFPHPESGGPNEQFF
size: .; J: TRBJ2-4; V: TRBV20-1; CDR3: CSAPGQGDSNIQYF
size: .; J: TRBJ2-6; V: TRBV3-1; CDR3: CASSPQGHFSGVNVLTF
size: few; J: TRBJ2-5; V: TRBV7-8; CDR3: CASSLAGGAETQYF
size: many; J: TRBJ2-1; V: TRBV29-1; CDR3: CSASPGTGGYNEQFF
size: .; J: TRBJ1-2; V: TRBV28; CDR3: CASSLGGAGSVHGYTF
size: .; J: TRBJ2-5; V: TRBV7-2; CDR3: CASSSQTVYEQYF
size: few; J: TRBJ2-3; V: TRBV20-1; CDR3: CSARIISGDSYLTDTQYF
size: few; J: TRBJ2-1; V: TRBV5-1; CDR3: CASSLIGEGRNEQFF